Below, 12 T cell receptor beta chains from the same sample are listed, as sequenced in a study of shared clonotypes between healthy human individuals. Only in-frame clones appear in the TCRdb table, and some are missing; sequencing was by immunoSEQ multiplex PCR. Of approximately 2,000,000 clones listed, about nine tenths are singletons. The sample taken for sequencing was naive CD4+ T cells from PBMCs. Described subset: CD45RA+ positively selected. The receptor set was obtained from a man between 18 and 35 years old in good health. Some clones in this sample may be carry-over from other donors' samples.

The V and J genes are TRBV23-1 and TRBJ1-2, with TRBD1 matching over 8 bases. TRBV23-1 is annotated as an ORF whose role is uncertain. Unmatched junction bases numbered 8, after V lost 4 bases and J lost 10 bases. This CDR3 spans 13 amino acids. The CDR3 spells CASSPPDREDYTF. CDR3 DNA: TGCGCCAGCAGTCCCCCGGACAGGGAGGACTACACCTTC.

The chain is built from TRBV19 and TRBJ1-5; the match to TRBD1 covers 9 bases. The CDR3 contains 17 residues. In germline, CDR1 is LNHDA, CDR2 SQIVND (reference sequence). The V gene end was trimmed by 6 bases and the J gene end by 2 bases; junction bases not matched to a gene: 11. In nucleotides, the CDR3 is TGTGCCAGTAGGCCGCCCCATCGGACAGGGGGCAATCAGCCCCAGCATTTT. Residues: CASRPPHRTGGNQPQHF.

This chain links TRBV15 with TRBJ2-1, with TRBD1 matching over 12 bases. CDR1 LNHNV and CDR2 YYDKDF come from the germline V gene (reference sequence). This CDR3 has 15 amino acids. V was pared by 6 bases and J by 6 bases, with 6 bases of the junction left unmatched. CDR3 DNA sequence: TGTGCCACCAGAAAGGGACAGGGGGCAAGCAATGAGCAGTTCTTC. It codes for CATRKGQGASNEQFF.

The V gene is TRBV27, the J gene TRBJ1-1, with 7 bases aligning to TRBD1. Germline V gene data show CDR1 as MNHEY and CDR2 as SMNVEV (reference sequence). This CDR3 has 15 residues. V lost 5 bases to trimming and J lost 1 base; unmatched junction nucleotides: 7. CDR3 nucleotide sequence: TGTGCCAGCAGTACAACCGGGACAGCGAACACTGAAGCTTTCTTT. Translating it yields CASSTTGTANTEAFF.

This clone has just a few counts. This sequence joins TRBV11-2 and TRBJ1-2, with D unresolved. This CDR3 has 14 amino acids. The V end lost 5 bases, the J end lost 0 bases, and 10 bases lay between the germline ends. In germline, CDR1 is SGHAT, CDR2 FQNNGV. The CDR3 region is CASSLIVANYGYTF. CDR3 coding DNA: TGTGCCAGCAGCCTAATAGTAGCTAACTATGGCTACACCTTC. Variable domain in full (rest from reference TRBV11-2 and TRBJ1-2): EAGVAQSPRYKIIEKRQSVAFWCNPISGHATLYWYQQILGQGPKLLIQFQNNGVVDDSQLPKDRFSAERLKGVDSTLKIQPAKLEDSAVYLCASSLIVANYGYTFGSGTRLTVV.

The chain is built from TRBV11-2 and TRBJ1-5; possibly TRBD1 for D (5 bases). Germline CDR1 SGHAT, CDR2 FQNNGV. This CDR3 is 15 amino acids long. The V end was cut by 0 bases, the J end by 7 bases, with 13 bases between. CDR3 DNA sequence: TGTGCCAGCAGCTTAGACCAGGGTGAGGGGCAGCCCCAGCATTTT. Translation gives CASSLDQGEGQPQHF. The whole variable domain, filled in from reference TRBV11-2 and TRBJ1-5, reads EAGVAQSPRYKIIEKRQSVAFWCNPISGHATLYWYQQILGQGPKLLIQFQNNGVVDDSQLPKDRFSAERLKGVDSTLKIQPAKLEDSAVYLCASSLDQGEGQPQHFGDGTRLSIL.

The CDR3 sequence is CASSLALGSGYTF. CDR3 DNA sequence: TGTGCCAGCAGCTTAGCTCTCGGGAGTGGCTACACCTTC. The gene calls are TRBV11-2 and TRBJ1-2, with D uncertain. Germline values: CDR1 SGHAT, CDR2 FQNNGV. This CDR3 has 13 residues. Trimming stripped 1 base from V and 7 bases from J, with 10 bases between.

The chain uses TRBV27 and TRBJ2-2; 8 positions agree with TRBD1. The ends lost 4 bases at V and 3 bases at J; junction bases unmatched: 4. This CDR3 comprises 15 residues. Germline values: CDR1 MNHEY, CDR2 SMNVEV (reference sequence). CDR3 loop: CASSSRGLYTGELFF. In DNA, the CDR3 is TGTGCCAGCAGTTCCAGGGGGCTCTACACCGGGGAGCTGTTTTTT.

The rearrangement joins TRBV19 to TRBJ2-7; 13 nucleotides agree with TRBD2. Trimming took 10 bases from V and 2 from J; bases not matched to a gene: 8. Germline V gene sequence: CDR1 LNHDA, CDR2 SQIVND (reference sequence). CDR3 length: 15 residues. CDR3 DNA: TGTGCCACCACACCCGGACTAGCGGGAGCCTACGAGCAGTACTTC. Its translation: CATTPGLAGAYEQYF.

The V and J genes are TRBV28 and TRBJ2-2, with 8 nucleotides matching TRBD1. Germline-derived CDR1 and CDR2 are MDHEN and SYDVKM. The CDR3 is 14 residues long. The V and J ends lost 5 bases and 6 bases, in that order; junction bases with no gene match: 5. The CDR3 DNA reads TGTGCCAGCAGTAGGGACAGGATACCCGGGGAGCTGTTTTTT. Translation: CASSRDRIPGELFF.

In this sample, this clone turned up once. CDR3 residues: CASSLTSGYNEQFF. The CDR3 DNA is TGTGCCAGCAGCTTAACTAGCGGTTACAATGAGCAGTTCTTC. V is TRBV7-8 and J is TRBJ2-1, with 8 bases that match TRBD2. Germline V gene sequence: CDR1 SGHVS, CDR2 FQNEAQ. The CDR3 consists of 14 residues. The ends lost 2 bases at V and 4 bases at J; junction bases unmatched: 1.

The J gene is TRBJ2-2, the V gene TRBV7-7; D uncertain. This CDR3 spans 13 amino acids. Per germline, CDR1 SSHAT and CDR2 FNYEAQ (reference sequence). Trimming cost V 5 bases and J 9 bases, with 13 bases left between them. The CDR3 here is CASSVSPDRELFF. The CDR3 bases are TGTGCCAGCAGCGTCAGTCCGGACCGGGAGCTGTTTTTT.